These 4 T cell receptor beta chains originate from one sample sequenced in a study of technical replicates of blood from a few donors. Assay: immunoSEQ multiplex PCR; the TCRdb copy retains only in-frame clones and omits some. In the table there are 60,000 to 80,000 clones, about 90% of which are singletons. The sample taken for sequencing was T cells isolated from PBMCs. These receptors all come from a human donor in good health.

Only a few counts were recorded for this clone. The chain uses TRBV19 and TRBJ1-1, with D possibly TRBD1 on 6 matching bases. Germline V gene lookup returns CDR1 LNHDA and CDR2 SQIVND (reference sequence). CDR3 length equals 14 residues. V was shortened by 2 bases and J by 4 bases, with 11 bases between the two germline ends. In nucleotides, the CDR3 is TGTGCCAGTAGTATAACACAGGGCATCACTGAAGCTTTCTTT. Amino acids: CASSITQGITEAFF.

V and J are TRBV9 and TRBJ2-1, with no clear D. V lost 4 bases and J 10 bases, leaving 15 bases between the germline ends. The CDR3 length is 13 residues. The germline CDR1 and CDR2 sequences are SGDLS and YYNGEE. The CDR3 is CASSYPSLAEQFF. In nucleotides, the CDR3 is TGTGCCAGCAGCTACCCATCTCTGGCCGAGCAGTTCTTC.

The chain uses TRBV7-6 and TRBJ2-7, with TRBD1 matching over 9 bases. Per the germline V gene, CDR1 is SGHVS and CDR2 is FNYEAQ. The CDR3 length is 15 residues. V lost 4 bases and J lost 1; bases outside the gene matches: 5. The CDR3 is CASSSGTGKSYEQYF. The CDR3 bases are TGTGCCAGCAGCTCCGGGACAGGGAAATCCTACGAGCAGTACTTC.

V gene TRBV7-2 combines with J gene TRBJ2-1, with D perhaps matching TRBD2 (5 bases). Germline V lookup: CDR1 SGHTA, CDR2 FQGNSA. The length of the CDR3 is 13 residues. The ends were cut back, 0 bases at V and 15 bases at J, with 15 bases in the middle. CDR3 nucleotides: TGTGCCAGCAGCTTAGCGGGAGTTGATCAGTTGTTCTTC. This sequence encodes CASSLAGVDQLFF.